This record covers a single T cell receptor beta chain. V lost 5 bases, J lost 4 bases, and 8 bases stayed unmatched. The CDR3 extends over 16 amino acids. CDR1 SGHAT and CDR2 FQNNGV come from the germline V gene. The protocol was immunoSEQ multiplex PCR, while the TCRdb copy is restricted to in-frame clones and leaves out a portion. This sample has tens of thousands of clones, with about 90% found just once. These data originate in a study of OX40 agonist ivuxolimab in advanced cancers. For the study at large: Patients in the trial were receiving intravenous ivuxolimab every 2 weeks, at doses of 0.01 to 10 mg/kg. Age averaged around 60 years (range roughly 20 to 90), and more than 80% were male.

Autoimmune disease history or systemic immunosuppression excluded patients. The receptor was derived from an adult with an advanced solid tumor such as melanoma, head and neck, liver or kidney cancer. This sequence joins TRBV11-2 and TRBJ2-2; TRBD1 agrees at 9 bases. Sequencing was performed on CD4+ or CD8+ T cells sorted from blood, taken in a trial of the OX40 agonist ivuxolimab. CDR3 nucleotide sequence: TGTGCCAGCAGCCTACACCCGGGACAGGGCACCGGGGAGCTGTTTTTT. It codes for CASSLHPGQGTGELFF.